This TCR beta chain was obtained from a study of blood T cell repertoires in COVID-19. As for the study in general: In each case, the material was cDNA or gDNA derived from T cells, B-cell-depleted T cells, or PBMCs.

TCRdb's copy holds only in-frame clones and misses some; the assay was immunoSEQ multiplex PCR. The sample shows around 420,000 clones, around 90% of them seen only once. V was pared by 4 bases and J by 0 bases, with 6 bases between. The CDR3 has 13 amino acids. Germline CDR1 is WSHSY and CDR2 is SAAADI. Specimen: PBMCs or T cells enriched from blood (not recorded which). This chain joins TRBV10-2 and TRBJ1-2; D is unclear. The TCR sequence derives from a woman aged 40 to 50 with acute COVID-19. The CDR3: CASSVGANYGYTF. CDR3 sequence (DNA): TGCGCCAGCAGTGTCGGAGCTAACTATGGCTACACCTTC.